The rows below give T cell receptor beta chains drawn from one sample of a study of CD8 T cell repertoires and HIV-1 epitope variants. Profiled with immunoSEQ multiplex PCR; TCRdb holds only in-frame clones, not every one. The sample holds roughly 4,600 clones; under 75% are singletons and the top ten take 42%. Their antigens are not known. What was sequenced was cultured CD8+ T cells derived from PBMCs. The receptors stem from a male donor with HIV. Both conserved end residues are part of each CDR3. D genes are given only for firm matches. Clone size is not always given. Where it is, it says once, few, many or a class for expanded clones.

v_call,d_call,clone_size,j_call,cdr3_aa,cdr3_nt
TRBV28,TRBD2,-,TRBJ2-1,CASSLFSGGANEQFF,TGTGCCAGCAGTTTATTCAGCGGGGGGGCAAATGAGCAGTTCTTC
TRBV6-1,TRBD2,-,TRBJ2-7,CASSEGSGGSYEQYF,TGTGCCAGCAGTGAAGGTAGCGGGGGGTCGTACGAGCAGTACTTC
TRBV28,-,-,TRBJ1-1,CASSLLGRTEAFF,TGTGCCAGCAGTTTATTGGGTAGGACTGAAGCTTTCTTT
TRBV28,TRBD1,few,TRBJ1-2,CASSLSQGEGNYGYTF,TGTGCCAGCAGCCTATCGCAGGGGGAGGGAAACTATGGCTACACCTTC
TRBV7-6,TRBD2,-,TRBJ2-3,CASSLAAGEVGDTQYF,TGTGCCAGCAGCTTAGCAGCGGGAGAGGTCGGAGATACGCAGTATTTT
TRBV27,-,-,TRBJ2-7,CASSPLVDNPGEQYF,TGTGCCAGCAGCCCATTGGTGGACAACCCGGGCGAGCAGTACTTC
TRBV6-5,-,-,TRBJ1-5,CASSSDESGDQPQHF,TGTGCCAGCAGCTCGGACGAATCCGGCGATCAGCCCCAGCATTTT
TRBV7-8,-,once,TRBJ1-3,CASSPMGNTIYF,TGTGCCAGCAGTCCCATGGGAAACACCATATATTTT
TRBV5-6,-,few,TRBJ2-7,CASSEQGEQYF,TGTGCCAGCAGCGAGCAGGGCGAGCAGTACTTC
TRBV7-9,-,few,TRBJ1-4,CASSYGPSRDEKLFF,TGTGCCAGCAGCTATGGGCCCTCACGGGATGAAAAACTGTTTTTT
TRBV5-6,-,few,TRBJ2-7,CASSSLHLYEQYF,TGTGCCAGCAGCTCGTTACATCTATACGAGCAGTACTTC
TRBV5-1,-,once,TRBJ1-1,CASSLDGYNTEAFF,TGCGCCAGCAGCCTCGACGGATACAACACTGAAGCTTTCTTT
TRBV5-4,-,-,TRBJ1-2,CASRGMDYGYTF,TGTGCCAGCAGGGGTATGGACTATGGCTACACCTTC
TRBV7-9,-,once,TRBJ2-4,CASSLPLENIQYF,TGTGCCAGCAGCCTGCCCTTGGAAAACATTCAGTACTTC
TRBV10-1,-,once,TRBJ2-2,CASSESRANTGELFF,TGCGCCAGCAGTGAGTCAAGGGCGAACACCGGGGAGCTGTTTTTT
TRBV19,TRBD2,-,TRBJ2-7,CASSLLAGSYEQYF,TGTGCCAGTAGTTTGTTAGCGGGATCCTACGAGCAGTACTTC
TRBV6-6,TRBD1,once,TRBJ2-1,CASSYRQGADNEQFF,TGTGCCAGCAGTTACAGACAGGGGGCTGACAATGAGCAGTTCTTC
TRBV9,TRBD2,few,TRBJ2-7,CASSVGEGSYEQYF,TGTGCCAGCAGCGTAGGGGAGGGTTCCTACGAGCAGTACTTC
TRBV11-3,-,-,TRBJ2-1,CASSLDFGAYNEQFF,TGTGCCAGCAGCTTAGATTTTGGGGCCTACAATGAGCAGTTCTTC
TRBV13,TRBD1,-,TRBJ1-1,CASSFWTGGEVNTEAFF,TGTGCCAGCAGCTTTTGGACAGGGGGCGAGGTGAACACTGAAGCTTTCTTT
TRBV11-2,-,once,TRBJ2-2,CASSPETGELFF,TGTGCCAGCAGCCCAGAGACCGGGGAGCTGTTTTTT
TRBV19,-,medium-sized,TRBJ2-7,CASSIAGDSLYEQYF,TGTGCCAGTAGTATAGCGGGGGACAGCCTCTACGAGCAGTACTTC
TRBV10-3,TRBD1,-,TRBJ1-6,CAIRTSDRGSYNSPLHF,TGTGCCATCAGGACCTCGGACAGGGGATCCTATAATTCACCCCTCCACTTT
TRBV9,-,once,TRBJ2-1,CASSGESGGRNEQFF,TGTGCCAGCAGCGGAGAGTCCGGGGGCCGGAATGAGCAGTTCTTC
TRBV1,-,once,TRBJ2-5,CTSSHRPPGGQETQYF,TGCACCAGCAGCCACAGGCCCCCAGGGGGACAAGAGACCCAGTACTTC
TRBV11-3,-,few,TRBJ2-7,CASSPTTGGHEQYF,TGTGCCAGCAGCCCTACGACAGGCGGCCACGAGCAGTACTTC
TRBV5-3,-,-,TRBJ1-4,CARSLGLPMGSGINEKLFF,TGTGCCAGAAGCTTGGGACTCCCCATGGGGTCAGGGATTAATGAAAAACTGTTTTTT
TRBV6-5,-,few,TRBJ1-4,CASTHRGAANEKLFF,TGTGCCAGCACCCATCGGGGCGCGGCTAATGAAAAACTGTTTTTT
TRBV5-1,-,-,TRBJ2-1,CASSLGGNEQFF,TGCGCCAGCAGCTTAGGGGGGAATGAGCAGTTCTTC
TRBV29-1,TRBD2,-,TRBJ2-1,CSVEGGQGLAGGRYNEQFF,TGCAGCGTTGAAGGAGGCCAAGGACTAGCGGGAGGTCGCTACAATGAGCAGTTCTTC
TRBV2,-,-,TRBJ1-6,CASSDRSSYNSPLHF,TGTGCCAGCAGTGACAGGAGCTCCTATAATTCACCCCTCCACTTT
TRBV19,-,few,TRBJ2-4,CASSLGPGLGKNIQYF,TGTGCCAGTAGTTTAGGACCAGGATTGGGCAAAAACATTCAGTACTTC